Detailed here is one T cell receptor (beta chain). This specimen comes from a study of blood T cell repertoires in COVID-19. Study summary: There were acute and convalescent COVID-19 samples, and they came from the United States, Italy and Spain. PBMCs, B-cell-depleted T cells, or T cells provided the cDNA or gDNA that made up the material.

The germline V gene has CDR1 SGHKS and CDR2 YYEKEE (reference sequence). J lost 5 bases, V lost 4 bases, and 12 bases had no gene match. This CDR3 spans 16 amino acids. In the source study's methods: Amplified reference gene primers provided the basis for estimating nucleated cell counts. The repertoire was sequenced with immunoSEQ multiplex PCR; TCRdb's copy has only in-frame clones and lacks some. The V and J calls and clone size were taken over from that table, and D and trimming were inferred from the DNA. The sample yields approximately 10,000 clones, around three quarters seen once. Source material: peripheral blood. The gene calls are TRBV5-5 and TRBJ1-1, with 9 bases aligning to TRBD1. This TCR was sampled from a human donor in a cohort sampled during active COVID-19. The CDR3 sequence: CASSRITGGGRTEAFF. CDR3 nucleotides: TGTGCCAGCAGCAGAATTACAGGGGGCGGTCGGACTGAAGCTTTCTTT.